Shown below are 29 T cell receptor beta chains from a single sample sequenced in a study of identical twins. TCRdb called the 5' RACE reads again in MiXCR, with one record for every CDR3 protein. The data hold 1.5 million to 2 million distinct CDR3 sequences, with more than 30% observed a single time. Input material: cord blood. These receptor sequences come from a newborn girl in good health.

The rearrangement joins TRBV7-9 to TRBJ2-5; weak D call: TRBD1 (6 bases). V lost 2 bases and J lost 7, with 32 bases in between. CDR1 and CDR2 from the germline V gene are SEHNR and FQNEAQ (reference sequence). The CDR3 has 20 residues. Written as DNA, the CDR3 is TGTGCCAGCAGCTTAACCCTCAGGGGTAGGAGCTCCTACGACAGACCGACCCAGTACTTC. As protein: CASSLTLRGRSSYDRPTQYF.

This chain connects TRBV7-2 to TRBJ2-3; 7 nucleotides line up with TRBD2. The CDR3 extends over 16 amino acids. CDR1 is SGHTA, CDR2 FQGNSA, per germline. The J segment lost 2 bases and the V segment lost 2 bases, leaving 7 bases of the junction unmatched. In DNA form, the CDR3 reads TGTGCCAGCAGCTTATTCGAGCGGGATATCACAGATACGCAGTATTTT. Residues: CASSLFERDITDTQYF.

The chain joins TRBV5-1 to TRBJ2-5, with D perhaps matching TRBD1 (6 bases). The CDR3 spans 13 residues. From germline, CDR1 is SGHRS and CDR2 YFSETQ. Trimming removed 5 bases from V and 5 bases from J, with 13 bases in between. The CDR3 protein is CASRGGQSETQYF. As DNA, the CDR3 is TGCGCCAGCAGAGGAGGACAGTCCGAGACCCAGTACTTC.

This chain links TRBV28 with TRBJ2-7; weak D call: TRBD2 (5 bases). Germline assignment: CDR1 MDHEN and CDR2 SYDVKM. V lost 7 bases and J 5 bases, leaving 15 bases between the germline ends. The CDR3 is 13 amino acids. This CDR3 is CASTYLGGHEQYF. The CDR3 coding sequence is TGTGCCAGCACCTACTTAGGCGGGCACGAGCAGTACTTC. Full variable domain (rest looked up from reference TRBV28 and TRBJ2-7): DVKVTQSSRYLVKRTGEKVFLECVQDMDHENMFWYRQDPGLGLRLIYFSYDVKMKEKGDIPEGYSVSREKKERFSLILESASTNQTSMYLCASTYLGGHEQYFGPGTRLTVT.

This clonotype has a count of ten or more. The chain uses TRBV7-2 and TRBJ1-6, with D possibly being TRBD1 (5 bases). The germline CDR1 and CDR2 sequences are SGHTA and FQGNSA. V was clipped by 6 bases and J by 6 bases, with 15 bases between them. This CDR3 is 15 amino acids long. The CDR3 sequence: CASSLGQGRNSPLHF. CDR3 DNA: TGTGCCAGCAGTTTGGGGCAGGGACGTAATTCACCCCTCCACTTT.

The rearrangement links TRBV5-1 to TRBJ1-3; 8 bases map to TRBD1. Germline trimming cut 3 bases from V and 2 bases from J; bases unmatched to any gene: 4. From germline, CDR1 is SGHRS and CDR2 YFSETQ. The CDR3 runs to 15 residues. The CDR3 DNA follows: TGCGCCAGCAGCTCCCTGGACAGGGCTGGAAACACCATATATTTT. It translates to CASSSLDRAGNTIYF. Full variable domain (missing parts from reference TRBV5-1 and TRBJ1-3): KAGVTQTPRYLIKTRGQQVTLSCSPISGHRSVSWYQQTPGQGLQFLFEYFSETQRNKGNFPGRFSGRQFSNSRSEMNVSTLELGDSALYLCASSSLDRAGNTIYFGEGSWLTVV.

V and J are TRBV3-1 and TRBJ2-5, with no clear D. Germline V CDR1 and CDR2: LGHDT, YNNKEL (reference sequence). The CDR3 consists of 12 residues. The ends were cut back, 2 bases at V and 11 bases at J, with 12 bases in the middle. The CDR3, as DNA: TGTGCCAGCAGCCAATTTTCTGCAGAGCAGTACTTC. This gives the protein CASSQFSAEQYF.

This clonotype was picked up a small number of times. The chain links TRBV27 to TRBJ1-5, with TRBD1 matching 7 bases. V shed 6 bases and J 4 bases; nucleotides not matched to a gene: 9. CDR1 is MNHEY, CDR2 SMNVEV, per germline (reference sequence). CDR3 size: 15 residues. Here the CDR3 reads CASSLTTGPNQPQHF. Here the CDR3 DNA reads TGTGCCAGCAGCCTTACGACAGGGCCAAATCAGCCCCAGCATTTT.

This rearrangement joins TRBV28 to TRBJ2-3; 8 bases map to TRBD1. CDR1 and CDR2 from the germline V gene are MDHEN and SYDVKM. CDR3 length: 16 amino acids. V shed 4 bases and J 1 base; nucleotides not matched to a gene: 7. In nucleotides, the CDR3 is TGTGCCAGCAGTTCAAGACAGGGGATCGGCACAGATACGCAGTATTTT. It encodes CASSSRQGIGTDTQYF.

The J gene is TRBJ2-1, the V gene TRBV4-1; no clear D. The J call is doubtful: the DNA matches TRBJ2-7 better. Germline CDR1 reads MGHRA; CDR2 reads YSYEKL. There are 19 residues in the CDR3. The CDR3 loop reads CASSQDFLFVWRHFHEQYF. Written as DNA, the CDR3 is TGCGCCAGCAGCCAAGATTTTCTTTTCGTTTGGCGCCACTTCCATGAGCAGTACTTC.

The table lists this clonotype with a few counts. The chain recombines TRBV7-2 with TRBJ2-3; tentatively, D is TRBD1 (6 bases). Trimming stripped 5 bases from V and 0 bases from J, with 12 bases between. Germline loops: CDR1 SGHTA, CDR2 FQGNSA. This CDR3 has 15 amino acids. The CDR3 DNA follows: TGTGCCAGCAGCCTCCAGACAGGCAGCACAGATACGCAGTATTTT. Its translation is CASSLQTGSTDTQYF.

The sample holds many counts of this clonotype. The chain recombines TRBV7-9 with TRBJ2-3, with a possible D match to TRBD2 (6 bases). Germline loops: CDR1 SEHNR, CDR2 FQNEAQ (reference sequence). Trimming pared 3 bases from V and 2 bases from J, leaving 9 bases between. This CDR3 has 14 amino acids. CDR3 coding DNA: TGTGCCAGCAGCTTTGGGGGGATCACAGATACGCAGTATTTT. It translates to CASSFGGITDTQYF.

Ten or more counts support this clonotype. The CDR3 here is CASSSSGGNEQFF. The CDR3 DNA follows: TGTGCCAGCAGCTCATCAGGAGGGAATGAGCAGTTCTTC. The J gene is TRBJ2-1, the V gene TRBV2; possible D gene TRBD2, 6 bases. The CDR3 has 13 amino acids. The germline gives CDR1 SNHLY, CDR2 FYNNEI. Trimming pared 6 bases from V and 7 bases from J, leaving 13 bases between.

V usage is TRBV6-2 or TRBV6-3 and J usage is TRBJ2-1; 8 bases map to TRBD2. Trimming at V came to 2 bases and at J to 0 bases, leaving 9 bases not matched to a gene. The CDR3 length is 18 residues. The germline V gene has CDR1 MNHEY and CDR2 SVGEGT. The CDR3 here is CASSYLRSGTSSYNEQFF. In nucleotides, the CDR3 is TGTGCCAGCAGTTACCTCCGGAGCGGGACTAGCTCCTACAATGAGCAGTTCTTC.

This clonotype occurred a few times. The rearrangement joins TRBV21-1 to TRBJ2-5; the DNA was not used to check the table's D call, TRBD1. TRBV21-1 is an annotated pseudogene. This CDR3 contains 14 residues. CDR3 amino acids: CASRTKGELETQYF. DNA for the CDR3: TGTGCCAGCCGAACCAAAGGGGAATTGGAGACCCAGTACTTC.

The chain is built from TRBV20-1 and TRBJ1-5; D is undetermined. Trimming removed 3 bases from V and 5 bases from J, with 11 bases in between. Germline lookup yields CDR1 DFQATT and CDR2 SNEGSKA (reference sequence). The CDR3 is 13 amino acids. CDR3 in amino acids: CSAREGPHQPQHF. CDR3 sequence (DNA): TGCAGTGCTAGGGAGGGCCCGCATCAGCCCCAGCATTTT.

This clonotype has only a few counts. The V and J genes are TRBV7-2 and TRBJ1-5, with D maybe TRBD1 (5 bases). Germline values: CDR1 SGHTA, CDR2 FQGNSA. This CDR3 comprises 15 residues. Trimming removed 1 base from V and 0 bases from J, with 7 bases in between. The CDR3 reads CASSLVTDSNQPQHF. CDR3 coding DNA: TGTGCCAGCAGCTTAGTGACAGATAGCAATCAGCCCCAGCATTTT.

The rearrangement uses TRBV6-5 and TRBJ2-7; a weak D match, TRBD1 (6 bases). The J call is in doubt because the DNA end fits TRBJ2-5 better. Per the germline V gene, CDR1 is MNHEY and CDR2 is SVGAGI. This CDR3 region has 15 residues. CDR3 bases: TGTGCCAGCAGTTACTGGCAGGGGTGGGAAGAGACCCAGTACTTC. As protein: CASSYWQGWEETQYF.

The genes are TRBV21-1 and TRBJ2-3; the DNA was not used to check the table's D call, TRBD2. TRBV21-1 is labeled a pseudogene. The CDR3 length is 16 residues. CDR3 coding DNA: TGTGCCAGCAGCAAACTCCTTAGCGGGGCGACAGATACGCAGTATTTT. Amino acids: CASSKLLSGATDTQYF.

This clonotype was seen a few times. V is TRBV12-3 or TRBV12-4 and J is TRBJ1-6, with 11 nucleotides matching TRBD1. Trimming removed 5 bases from V and 6 bases from J; junction bases left unmatched: 3. This CDR3 has 15 residues. The CDR3 DNA is TGTGCCAGCAGTCTGGACAGGGGGCCTAATTCACCCCTCCACTTT. Encoded protein: CASSLDRGPNSPLHF.

The chain is built from TRBV20-1 and TRBJ1-2; D might be TRBD1 (6 bases). CDR1 and CDR2 from the germline V gene are DFQATT and SNEGSKA (reference sequence). The CDR3 runs 14 residues. The V end was cut by 5 bases, the J end by 4 bases, with 17 bases between. The CDR3 here is CSAFLRGGSYGYTF. For the CDR3, the DNA is TGCAGTGCTTTCCTCAGGGGAGGGAGCTATGGCTACACCTTC.

The chain recombines TRBV4-1 with TRBJ2-3; 14 nucleotides align to TRBD2. After removal of 0 bases from V and 0 bases from J, the junction contained 5 bases not matched to a gene. The CDR3 extends over 19 amino acids. CDR1 MGHRA and CDR2 YSYEKL come from the germline V gene. In DNA form, the CDR3 reads TGCGCCAGCAGCCAAGATGGGACTAGCGGGGGCTATAGCACAGATACGCAGTATTTT. It is translated as CASSQDGTSGGYSTDTQYF.

This chain uses TRBV5-1 with TRBJ1-1, with TRBD1 identical over 8 bases. J was trimmed by 3 bases and V by 10 bases; bases with no gene match: 8. The germline V gene has CDR1 SGHRS and CDR2 YFSETQ. The CDR3 totals 13 residues. The CDR3 here is CARRDRSHTEAFF. The CDR3 DNA reads TGCGCCCGCCGGGACAGGAGCCACACTGAAGCTTTCTTT. Drawing the rest from reference TRBV5-1 and TRBJ1-1, the complete variable domain is KAGVTQTPRYLIKTRGQQVTLSCSPISGHRSVSWYQQTPGQGLQFLFEYFSETQRNKGNFPGRFSGRQFSNSRSEMNVSTLELGDSALYLCARRDRSHTEAFFGQGTRLTVV.

The chain joins TRBV2 to TRBJ2-3, with TRBD1 identical over 7 bases. The germline CDR1 and CDR2 sequences are SNHLY and FYNNEI. CDR3 length: 18 amino acids. The V segment lost 5 bases and the J segment 2 bases; nucleotides outside the gene matches: 16. For the CDR3, the DNA is TGTGCCAGCAGTTGGATTTATGGGACAGTTGGGGACACAGATACGCAGTATTTT. Its protein product is CASSWIYGTVGDTDTQYF. Full variable domain (missing parts from reference TRBV2 and TRBJ2-3): EPEVTQTPSHQVTQMGQEVILRCVPISNHLYFYWYRQILGQKVEFLVSFYNNEISEKSEIFDDQFSVERPDGSNFTLKIRSTKLEDSAMYFCASSWIYGTVGDTDTQYFGPGTRLTVL.

The V call is TRBV6-2 or TRBV6-3, the J call TRBJ2-1; weak D call: TRBD1 (5 bases). Deletions cut 2 bases from V and 4 bases from J, with 12 bases between. Germline V gene sequence: CDR1 MNHEY, CDR2 SVGEGT. The CDR3 has 15 residues. In DNA form, the CDR3 reads TGTGCCAGCAGTTACCGCGGCTGGACATACAATGAGCAGTTCTTC. This gives the protein CASSYRGWTYNEQFF.

The chain recombines TRBV7-9 with TRBJ1-1; TRBD1 matches 8 bases. Trimming took 8 bases from V and 0 from J; bases not matched to a gene: 20. CDR3 size: 19 residues. Germline V gives CDR1 SEHNR, CDR2 FQNEAQ (reference sequence). Here the CDR3 reads CASGGPLRTGLGMNTEAFF. Here the CDR3 DNA reads TGTGCCAGCGGGGGACCACTCCGGACAGGGCTAGGGATGAACACTGAAGCTTTCTTT. Full variable domain (remainder filled in from reference TRBV7-9 and TRBJ1-1): DTGVSQNPRHKITKRGQNVTFRCDPISEHNRLYWYRQTLGQGPEFLTYFQNEAQLEKSRLLSDRFSAERPKGSFSTLEIQRTEQGDSAMYLCASGGPLRTGLGMNTEAFFGQGTRLTVV.

This chain joins TRBV6-1 and TRBJ1-2; 7 bases map to TRBD1. CDR3 size: 14 residues. The V and J ends lost 7 bases and 3 bases, in that order; junction bases with no gene match: 8. The germline CDR1 and CDR2 sequences are MNHNS and SASEGT. This CDR3 reads CASNRQGGDYGYTF. In nucleotides, the CDR3 is TGTGCCAGCAACAGACAGGGTGGTGACTATGGCTACACCTTC.

J is TRBJ2-3 and V is TRBV5-1; D is ambiguous. The V gene lost 4 bases and the J gene lost 7 bases, with 10 bases spanning the gap. The CDR3 consists of 12 residues. Germline V CDR1 and CDR2: SGHRS, YFSETQ. The CDR3 is CASSPNYYTQYF. In nucleotides, the CDR3 is TGCGCCAGCAGCCCAAACTATTATACGCAGTATTTT.

This clonotype occurred a few times. The V gene is TRBV20-1, the J gene TRBJ2-1; D uncertain. V lost 0 bases to trimming and J lost 3 bases, with 6 bases between them. Germline loops: CDR1 DFQATT, CDR2 SNEGSKA (reference sequence). The CDR3 totals 13 residues. CDR3 nucleotides: TGCAGTGCTAGAGACGACAACTACAATGAGCAGTTCTTC. It yields the protein CSARDDNYNEQFF.